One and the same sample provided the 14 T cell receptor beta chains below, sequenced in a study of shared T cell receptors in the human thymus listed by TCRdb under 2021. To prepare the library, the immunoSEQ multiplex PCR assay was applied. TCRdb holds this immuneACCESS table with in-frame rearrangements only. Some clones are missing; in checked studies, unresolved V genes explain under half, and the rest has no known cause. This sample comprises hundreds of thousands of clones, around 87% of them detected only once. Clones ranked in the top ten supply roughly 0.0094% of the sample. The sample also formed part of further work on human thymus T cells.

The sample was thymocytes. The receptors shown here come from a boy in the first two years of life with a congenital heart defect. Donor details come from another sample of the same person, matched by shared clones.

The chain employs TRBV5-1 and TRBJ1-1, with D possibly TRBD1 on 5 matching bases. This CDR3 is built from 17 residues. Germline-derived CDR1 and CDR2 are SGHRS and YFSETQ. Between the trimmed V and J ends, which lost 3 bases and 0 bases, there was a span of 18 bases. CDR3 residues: CASSSQAREGMNTEAFF. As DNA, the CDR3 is TGCGCCAGCAGCTCACAGGCCAGGGAAGGGATGAACACTGAAGCTTTCTTT.

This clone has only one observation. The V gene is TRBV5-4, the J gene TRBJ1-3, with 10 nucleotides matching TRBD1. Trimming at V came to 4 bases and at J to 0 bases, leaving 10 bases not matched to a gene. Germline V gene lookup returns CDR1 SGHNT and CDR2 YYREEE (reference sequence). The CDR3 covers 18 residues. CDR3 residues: CASSAGTGDSSSGNTIYF. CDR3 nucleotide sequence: TGTGCCAGCAGCGCAGGGACAGGGGATAGTTCCTCTGGAAACACCATATATTTT. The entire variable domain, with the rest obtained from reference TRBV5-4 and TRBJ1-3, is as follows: ETGVTQSPTHLIKTRGQQVTLRCSSQSGHNTVSWYQQALGQGPQFIFQYYREEENGRGNFPPRFSGLQFPNYSSELNVNALELDDSALYLCASSAGTGDSSSGNTIYFGEGSWLTVV.

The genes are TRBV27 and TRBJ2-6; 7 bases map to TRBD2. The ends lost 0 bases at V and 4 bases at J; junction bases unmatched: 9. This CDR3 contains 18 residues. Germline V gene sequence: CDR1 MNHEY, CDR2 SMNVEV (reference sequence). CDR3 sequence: CASSLSRVGGSGANVLTF. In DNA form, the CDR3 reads TGTGCCAGCAGTTTATCTCGGGTGGGGGGGAGCGGGGCCAACGTCCTGACTTTC. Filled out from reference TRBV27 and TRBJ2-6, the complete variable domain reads EAQVTQNPRYLITVTGKKLTVTCSQNMNHEYMSWYRQDPGLGLRQIYYSMNVEVTDKGDVPEGYKVSRKEKRNFPLILESPSPNQTSLYFCASSLSRVGGSGANVLTFGAGSRLTVL.

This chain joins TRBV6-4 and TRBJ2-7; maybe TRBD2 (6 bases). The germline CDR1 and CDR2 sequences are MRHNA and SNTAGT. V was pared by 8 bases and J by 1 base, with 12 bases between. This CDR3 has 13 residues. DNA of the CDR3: TGTGCCAGCGAGTGGCGGGGATCCTACGAGCAGTACTTC. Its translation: CASEWRGSYEQYF.

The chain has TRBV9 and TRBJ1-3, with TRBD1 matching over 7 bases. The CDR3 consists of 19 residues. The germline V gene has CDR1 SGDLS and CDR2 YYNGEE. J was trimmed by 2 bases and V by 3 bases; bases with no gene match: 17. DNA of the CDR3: TGTGCCAGCAGCGAGAAAACTTACCTACCAGGGGGACCTGGAAACACCATATATTTT. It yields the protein CASSEKTYLPGGPGNTIYF.

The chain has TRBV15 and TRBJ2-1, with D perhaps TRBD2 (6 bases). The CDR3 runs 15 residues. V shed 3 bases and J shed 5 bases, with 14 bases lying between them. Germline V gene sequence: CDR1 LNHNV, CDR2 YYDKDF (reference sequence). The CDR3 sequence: CATSRASWEDNEQFF. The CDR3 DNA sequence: TGTGCCACCAGCAGGGCGAGCTGGGAGGACAATGAGCAGTTCTTC.

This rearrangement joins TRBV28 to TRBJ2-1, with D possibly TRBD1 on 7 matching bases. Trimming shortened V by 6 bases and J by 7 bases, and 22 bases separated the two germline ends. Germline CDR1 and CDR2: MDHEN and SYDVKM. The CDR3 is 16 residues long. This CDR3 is CASRGGQRQGQNEQFF. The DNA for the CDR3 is TGTGCCAGCAGGGGGGGTCAGCGACAGGGACAAAATGAGCAGTTCTTC.

The CDR3 DNA sequence: TGTGCCAGCAGTTTACCTAGGGACAGGGTGAATGAGCAGTTCTTC. This gives the protein CASSLPRDRVNEQFF. The chain links TRBV28 to TRBJ2-1, with 9 bases aligning to TRBD1. The J segment lost 7 bases and the V segment lost 2 bases, leaving 6 bases of the junction unmatched. The CDR3 loop spans 15 amino acids. Germline assignment: CDR1 MDHEN and CDR2 SYDVKM. The variable domain in full, with the rest retrieved from reference TRBV28 and TRBJ2-1, is DVKVTQSSRYLVKRTGEKVFLECVQDMDHENMFWYRQDPGLGLRLIYFSYDVKMKEKGDIPEGYSVSREKKERFSLILESASTNQTSMYLCASSLPRDRVNEQFFGPGTRLTVL.

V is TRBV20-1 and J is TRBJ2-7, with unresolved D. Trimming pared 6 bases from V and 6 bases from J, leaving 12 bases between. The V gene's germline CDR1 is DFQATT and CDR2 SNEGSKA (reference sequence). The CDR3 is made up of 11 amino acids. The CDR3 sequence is CSAHSRREQYF. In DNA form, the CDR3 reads TGCAGTGCACACTCGAGGCGCGAGCAGTACTTC.

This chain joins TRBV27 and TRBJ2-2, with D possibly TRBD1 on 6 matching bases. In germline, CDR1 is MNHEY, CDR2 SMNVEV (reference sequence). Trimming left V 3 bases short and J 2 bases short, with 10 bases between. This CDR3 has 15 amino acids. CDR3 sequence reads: CASSFLGTNTGELFF. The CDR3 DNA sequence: TGTGCCAGCAGTTTTCTAGGGACAAACACCGGGGAGCTGTTTTTT.

For the CDR3, the DNA is TGTGCCAGCAGCCCCGGAGTTTGGGCAGATACGCAGTATTTT. Its protein is CASSPGVWADTQYF. The chain couples TRBV27 to TRBJ2-3; D uncertain. The CDR3 is 14 amino acids. V dropped 6 bases and J dropped 4 bases, with 14 bases sitting between them. Germline lookup yields CDR1 MNHEY and CDR2 SMNVEV (reference sequence).

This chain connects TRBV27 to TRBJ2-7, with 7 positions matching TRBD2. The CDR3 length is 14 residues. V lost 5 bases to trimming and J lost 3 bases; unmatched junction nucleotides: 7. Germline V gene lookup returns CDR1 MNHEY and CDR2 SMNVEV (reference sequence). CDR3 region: CASSDGTKFYEQYF. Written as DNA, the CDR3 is TGTGCCAGCAGTGATGGGACTAAATTCTACGAGCAGTACTTC.

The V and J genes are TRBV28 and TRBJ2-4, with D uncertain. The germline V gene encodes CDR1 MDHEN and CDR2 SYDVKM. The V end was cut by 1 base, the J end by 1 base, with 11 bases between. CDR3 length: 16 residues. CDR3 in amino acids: CASSLSILVAKNIQYF. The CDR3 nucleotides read TGTGCCAGCAGTTTATCAATCCTAGTGGCCAAAAACATTCAGTACTTC. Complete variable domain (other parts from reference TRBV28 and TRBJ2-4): DVKVTQSSRYLVKRTGEKVFLECVQDMDHENMFWYRQDPGLGLRLIYFSYDVKMKEKGDIPEGYSVSREKKERFSLILESASTNQTSMYLCASSLSILVAKNIQYFGAGTRLSVL.

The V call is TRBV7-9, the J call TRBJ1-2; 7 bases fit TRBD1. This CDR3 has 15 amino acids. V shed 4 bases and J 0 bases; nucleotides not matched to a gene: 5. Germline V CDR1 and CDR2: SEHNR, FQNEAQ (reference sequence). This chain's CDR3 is CASSWDRFSNYGYTF. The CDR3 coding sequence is TGTGCCAGCAGCTGGGACAGATTTTCTAACTATGGCTACACCTTC.